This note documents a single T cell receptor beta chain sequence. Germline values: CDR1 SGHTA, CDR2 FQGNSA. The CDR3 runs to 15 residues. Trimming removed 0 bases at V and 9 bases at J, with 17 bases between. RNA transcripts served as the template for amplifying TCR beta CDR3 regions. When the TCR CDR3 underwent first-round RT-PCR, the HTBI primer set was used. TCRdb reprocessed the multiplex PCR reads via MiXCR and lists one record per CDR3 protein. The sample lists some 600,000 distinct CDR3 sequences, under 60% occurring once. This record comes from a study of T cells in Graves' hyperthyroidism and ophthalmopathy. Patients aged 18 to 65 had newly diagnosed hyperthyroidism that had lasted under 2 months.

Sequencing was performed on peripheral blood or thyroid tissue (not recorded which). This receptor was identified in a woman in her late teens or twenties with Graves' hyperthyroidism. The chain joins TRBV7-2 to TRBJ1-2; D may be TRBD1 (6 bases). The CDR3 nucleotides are TGTGCCAGCAGCTTAGCCCGGGACACCGTCTTTCGCTACACCTTC. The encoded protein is CASSLARDTVFRYTF.